A selection of T cell receptor beta chains follows, all from one sample in a study of patients and donors after allogeneic stem cell transplantation. MiXCR was run by TCRdb on the RT-PCR reads, yielding one entry per CDR3 protein. This sample has about 70,000 distinct CDR3 sequences, with approximately 26% found just once. The sample was blood, either unsorted or a sorted T cell fraction (not recorded which). The receptors were gathered from a human donor who was either an allogeneic HSCT recipient or a stem cell or donor lymphocyte infusion donor (not recorded which). It is not recorded whose cells these are; they may come from a transplant donor. The CDR3 runs from the conserved cysteine through the conserved F or W.

v_gene	j_gene	CDR3aa
TRBV12-3/TRBV12-4	TRBJ1-5	CASSGRSNQPQHF
TRBV10-3	TRBJ2-3	CAITPGGAVDTQYF
TRBV12-3/TRBV12-4	TRBJ1-2	CASSPQGASGYTF
TRBV10-3	TRBJ2-7	CAISESAGQGYEQYF
TRBV4-2	TRBJ1-2	CASSQVWAGENGNYGYTF
TRBV7-8	TRBJ1-2	CASSAGHRAYGYTF
TRBV20-1	TRBJ2-2	CSARRTPQSAGELFF
TRBV20-1	TRBJ1-6	CSARRVYNSPLHF
TRBV5-6	TRBJ1-5	CASSLSPRRGGNQPQHF
TRBV6-6	TRBJ2-7	CASRTGPIDHEQYF
TRBV12-3/TRBV12-4	TRBJ2-5	CASRPRVSGTTQYF
TRBV7-2	TRBJ1-3	CASSLGYRLYSGNTIYF
TRBV20-1	TRBJ2-2	CSVTSGGPGKLFF
TRBV28	TRBJ2-5	CASSFLYPTQGGQETQYF
TRBV5-6	TRBJ2-3	CASSLVGSDTQYF
TRBV21-1	TRBJ2-4	CASTYSPRGRYF
TRBV6-5	TRBJ2-1	CASRPSYSTFSYNEQFF
TRBV7-2	TRBJ2-1	CASSLAQTTDEQFF
TRBV5-1	TRBJ2-7	CASSLTLETSGISEQYF
TRBV29-1	TRBJ2-7	CSVGERSYEQYF
TRBV19	TRBJ2-5	CASKAGLYQETQYF
TRBV20-1	TRBJ2-3	CSASRDRGNPDTQYF
TRBV20-1	TRBJ2-1	CSAVTSGSYNEQFF
TRBV10-3	TRBJ1-4	CAISRGQGVPTNEKLFF
TRBV7-2	TRBJ1-3	CASSPQWGGNTIYF
TRBV6-5	TRBJ2-6	CASRYSATGANVLTF
TRBV6-1	TRBJ1-5	CATRDGNQPQHF
TRBV7-3	TRBJ1-6	CASSSAPNSPLHF
TRBV7-9	TRBJ2-1	CASSLVQGAVLQFF
TRBV18	TRBJ1-2	CASSPLMTGNYGYTF
TRBV6-6	TRBJ2-1	CASSYSRDSYFNEQFF
TRBV27	TRBJ1-5	CASSAPGAQPQHF
TRBV20-1	TRBJ2-7	CSARGDLGTGYEQYF
TRBV6-6	TRBJ2-7	CASSPRLLGGYEQYF
TRBV11-2	TRBJ2-1	CASSLESGAYNEQFF
TRBV6-6	TRBJ1-2	CASTSQGENGYTF
TRBV6-5	TRBJ2-1	CASSYSFQGFREQFF
TRBV10-3	TRBJ1-2	CAISRDRESLWGYTF
TRBV27	TRBJ2-1	CASSLPRGPWNEQFF
TRBV21-1	TRBJ1-1	CASSNQPTGQGALGTEAFF
TRBV5-1	TRBJ1-2	CASSLEGSQSPWGYTF
TRBV27	TRBJ1-2	CARRPEFDGYTF
TRBV12-3/TRBV12-4	TRBJ2-3	CASSHTVGLAGGDSTDTQYF
TRBV5-1	TRBJ2-1	CASSFRTYNEQFF
TRBV7-6	TRBJ2-2	CASSSGTSGRKYAGELFF
TRBV4-1	TRBJ1-1	CASSQGRGMNTEAFF
TRBV6-6	TRBJ1-5	CASQRSLVSSNQPQHF
TRBV11-2	TRBJ2-2	CASSLERHPGELFF
TRBV18	TRBJ1-3	CASSQGLPGNTIYF
TRBV20-1	TRBJ1-2	CSARESGRDGYTF
TRBV3-1	TRBJ2-2	CASSHGRQRTGELFF
TRBV4-1	TRBJ2-3	CASSQTLSLTDTQYF
TRBV5-1	TRBJ1-2	CASSLDRSNYGYTF
TRBV7-9	TRBJ2-3	CASSLEMGDTQYF
TRBV11-2	TRBJ2-2	CASSPRDTGELFF